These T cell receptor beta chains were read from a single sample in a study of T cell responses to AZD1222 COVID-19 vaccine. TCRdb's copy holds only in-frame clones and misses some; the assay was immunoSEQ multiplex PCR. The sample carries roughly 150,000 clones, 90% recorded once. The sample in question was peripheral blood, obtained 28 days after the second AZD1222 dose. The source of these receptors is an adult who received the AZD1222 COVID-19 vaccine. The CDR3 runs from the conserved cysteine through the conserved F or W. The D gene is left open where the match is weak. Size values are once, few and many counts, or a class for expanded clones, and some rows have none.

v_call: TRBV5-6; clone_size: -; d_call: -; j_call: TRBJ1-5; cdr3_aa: CASSLEAHQPQHF; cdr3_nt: TGTGCCAGCAGCTTGGAGGCACACCAGCCCCAGCATTTT
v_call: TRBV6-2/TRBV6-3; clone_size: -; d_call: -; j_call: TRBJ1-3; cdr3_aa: CASSYSTAAGNTIYF; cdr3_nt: TGTGCCAGCAGTTACTCGACGGCGGCTGGAAACACCATATATTTT
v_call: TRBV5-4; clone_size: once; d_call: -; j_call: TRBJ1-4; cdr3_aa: CASSFRVPGTNEKLFF; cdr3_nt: TGTGCCAGCAGCTTCCGGGTACCAGGAACTAATGAAAAACTGTTTTTT
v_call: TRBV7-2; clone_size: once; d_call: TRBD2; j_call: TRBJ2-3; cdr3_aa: CASSPGLAPDTQYF; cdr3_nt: TGTGCCAGCAGCCCCGGACTAGCCCCAGATACGCAGTATTTT
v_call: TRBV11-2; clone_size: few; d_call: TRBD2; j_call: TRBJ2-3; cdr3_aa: CASSFAGEYDTQYF; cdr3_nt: TGTGCCAGCAGCTTCGCGGGAGAGTATGATACGCAGTATTTT
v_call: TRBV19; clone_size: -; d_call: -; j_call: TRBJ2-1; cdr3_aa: CASSITRDRNEQFF; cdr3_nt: TGTGCCAGTAGTATAACGCGGGACCGAAATGAGCAGTTCTTC
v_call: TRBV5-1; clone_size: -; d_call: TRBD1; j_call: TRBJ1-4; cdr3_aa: CASRPTQGAGGEKLFF; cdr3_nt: TGCGCCAGCCGACCCACCCAGGGGGCAGGGGGTGAAAAACTGTTTTTT
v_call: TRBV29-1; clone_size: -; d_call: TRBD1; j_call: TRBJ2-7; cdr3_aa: CSESQGPKSYEQYF; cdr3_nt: TGCAGCGAATCACAGGGGCCTAAATCCTACGAGCAGTACTTC
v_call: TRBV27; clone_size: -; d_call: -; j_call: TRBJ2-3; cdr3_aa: CASRRGADTQYF; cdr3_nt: TGTGCCAGCAGGAGGGGGGCAGATACGCAGTATTTT
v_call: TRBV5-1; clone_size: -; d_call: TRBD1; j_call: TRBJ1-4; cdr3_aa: CASSPGTEHEKLFF; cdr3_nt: TGCGCCAGCAGCCCAGGGACAGAACATGAAAAACTGTTTTTT
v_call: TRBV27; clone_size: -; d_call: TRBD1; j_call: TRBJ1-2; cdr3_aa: CASSSAGGDYGYTF; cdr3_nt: TGTGCCAGCAGTTCCGCAGGGGGCGACTATGGCTACACCTTC
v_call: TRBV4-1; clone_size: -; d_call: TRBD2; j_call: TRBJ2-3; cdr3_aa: CASSQGGTSDTQYF; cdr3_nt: TGCGCCAGCAGCCAAGGGGGGACTAGCGATACGCAGTATTTT
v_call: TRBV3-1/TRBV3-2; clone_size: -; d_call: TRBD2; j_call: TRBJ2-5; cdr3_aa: CASSRGSGDRETQYF; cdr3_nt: TGTGCCAGCAGCCGTGGTAGCGGGGACCGGGAGACCCAGTACTTC
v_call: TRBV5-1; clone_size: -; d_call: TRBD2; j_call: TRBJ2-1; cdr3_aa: CASSLDPGLAAKSSYNEQFF; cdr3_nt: TGCGCCAGCAGCCTCGATCCGGGACTAGCGGCTAAGAGCTCCTACAATGAGCAGTTCTTC
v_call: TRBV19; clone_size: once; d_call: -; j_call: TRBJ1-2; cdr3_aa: CASSGRQRYGYTF; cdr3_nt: TGTGCCAGTAGTGGTCGACAGCGGTATGGCTACACCTTC
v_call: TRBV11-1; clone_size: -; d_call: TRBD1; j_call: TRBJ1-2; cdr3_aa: CASSLHQGVYGYTF; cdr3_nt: TGTGCCAGCAGCTTACATCAGGGGGTCTATGGCTACACCTTC
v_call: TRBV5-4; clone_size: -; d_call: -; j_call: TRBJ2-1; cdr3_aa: CASSLPGLPGNEQFF; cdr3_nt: TGTGCCAGCAGCTTGCCGGGACTCCCAGGGAATGAGCAGTTCTTC
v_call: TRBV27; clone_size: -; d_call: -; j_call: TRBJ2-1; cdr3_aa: CASTPPGSSYNEQFF; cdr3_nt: TGTGCCAGCACCCCACCTGGTAGCTCCTACAATGAGCAGTTCTTC
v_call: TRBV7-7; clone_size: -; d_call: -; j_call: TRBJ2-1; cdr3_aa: CASSLGQGGYNEQFF; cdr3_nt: TGTGCCAGCAGCTTAGGGCAGGGTGGGTACAATGAGCAGTTCTTC
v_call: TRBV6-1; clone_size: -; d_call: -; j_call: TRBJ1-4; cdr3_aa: CASSEWVREKLFF; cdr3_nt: TGTGCCAGCAGTGAATGGGTTCGCGAAAAACTGTTTTTT
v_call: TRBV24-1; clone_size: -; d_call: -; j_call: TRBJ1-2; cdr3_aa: CASSATTNYGYTF; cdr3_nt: TGTGCCTCCTCGGCCACTACTAACTATGGCTACACCTTC
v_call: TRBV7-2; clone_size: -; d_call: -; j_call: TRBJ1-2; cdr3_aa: CASSPAWATYGYTF; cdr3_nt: TGTGCCAGCAGCCCCGCTTGGGCGACCTATGGCTACACCTTC
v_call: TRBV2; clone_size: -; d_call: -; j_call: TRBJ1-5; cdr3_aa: CASSDRGSNQPQHF; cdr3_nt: TGTGCCAGCAGTGACCGCGGAAGCAATCAGCCCCAGCATTTT
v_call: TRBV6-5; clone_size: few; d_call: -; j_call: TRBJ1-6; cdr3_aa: CASSYSDGQGNSPLHF; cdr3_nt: TGTGCCAGCAGTTACTCGGATGGTCAGGGGAATTCACCCCTCCACTTT
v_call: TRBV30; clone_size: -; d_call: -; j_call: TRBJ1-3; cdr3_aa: CAWKIGGNTIYF; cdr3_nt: TGTGCCTGGAAAATCGGTGGAAACACCATATATTTT
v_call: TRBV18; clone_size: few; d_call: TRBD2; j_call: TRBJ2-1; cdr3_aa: CASSPSSGGYNEQFF; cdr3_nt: TGTGCCAGCTCACCCTCTAGCGGGGGCTACAATGAGCAGTTCTTC
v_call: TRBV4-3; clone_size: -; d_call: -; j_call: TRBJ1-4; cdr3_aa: CASSQDMGKHNEKLFF; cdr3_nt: TGCGCCAGCAGCCAAGATATGGGGAAGCATAATGAAAAACTGTTTTTT
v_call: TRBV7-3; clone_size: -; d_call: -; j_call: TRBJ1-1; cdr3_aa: CASSLSLENTEAFF; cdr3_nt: TGTGCCAGCAGCCTCTCCTTGGAGAACACTGAAGCTTTCTTT
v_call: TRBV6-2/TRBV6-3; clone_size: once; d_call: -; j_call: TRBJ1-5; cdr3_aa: CASSRLEIPQHF; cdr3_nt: TGTGCCAGCAGCCGGTTAGAAATTCCCCAGCATTTT
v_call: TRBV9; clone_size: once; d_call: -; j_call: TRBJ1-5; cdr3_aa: CASSADPNQPQHF; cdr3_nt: TGTGCCAGCAGCGCAGACCCCAATCAGCCCCAGCATTTT
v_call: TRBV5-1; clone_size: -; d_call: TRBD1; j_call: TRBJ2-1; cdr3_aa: CASSGQGANNEQFF; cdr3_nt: TGCGCCAGCAGCGGGCAGGGGGCCAACAATGAGCAGTTCTTC
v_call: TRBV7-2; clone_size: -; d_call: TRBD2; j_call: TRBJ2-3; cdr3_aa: CASSSGTSGRLTDTQYF; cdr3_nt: TGTGCCAGCAGCTCCGGGACTAGCGGGAGGCTTACAGATACGCAGTATTTT
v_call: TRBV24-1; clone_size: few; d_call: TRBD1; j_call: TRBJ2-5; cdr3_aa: CATSDRGVVETQYF; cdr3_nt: TGTGCCACCTCTGACAGGGGCGTAGTCGAGACCCAGTACTTC
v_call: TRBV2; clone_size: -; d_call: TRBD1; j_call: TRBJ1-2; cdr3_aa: CASSEQGAGVYGYTF; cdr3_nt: TGTGCCAGCAGTGAACAGGGGGCTGGAGTCTATGGCTACACCTTC
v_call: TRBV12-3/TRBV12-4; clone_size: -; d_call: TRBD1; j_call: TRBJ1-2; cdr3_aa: CASSWGQGYGYTF; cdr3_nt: TGTGCCAGCAGTTGGGGACAGGGCTATGGCTACACCTTC
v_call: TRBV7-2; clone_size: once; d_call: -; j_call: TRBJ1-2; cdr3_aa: CASNLFGTRRDTF; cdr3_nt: TGTGCCAGCAACTTGTTTGGTACGCGGAGAGACACCTTC